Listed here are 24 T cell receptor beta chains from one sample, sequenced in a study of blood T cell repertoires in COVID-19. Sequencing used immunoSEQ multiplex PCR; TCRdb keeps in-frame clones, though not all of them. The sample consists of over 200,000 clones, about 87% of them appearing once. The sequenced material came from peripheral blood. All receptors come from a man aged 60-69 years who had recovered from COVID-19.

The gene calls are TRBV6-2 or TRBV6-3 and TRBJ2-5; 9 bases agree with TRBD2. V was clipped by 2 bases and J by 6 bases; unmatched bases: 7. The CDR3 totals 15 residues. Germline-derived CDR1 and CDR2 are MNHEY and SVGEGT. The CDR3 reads CASSYRGTSRKTQYF. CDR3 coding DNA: TGTGCCAGCAGTTACCGCGGGACTAGCAGGAAGACCCAGTACTTC.

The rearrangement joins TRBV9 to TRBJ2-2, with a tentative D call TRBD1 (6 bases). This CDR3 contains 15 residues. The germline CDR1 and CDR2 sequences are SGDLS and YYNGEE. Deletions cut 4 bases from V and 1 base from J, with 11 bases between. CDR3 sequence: CASSTLGQNTGELFF. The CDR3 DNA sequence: TGTGCCAGCAGCACCTTGGGACAGAACACCGGGGAGCTGTTTTTT.

Here the CDR3 DNA reads TGTGCCAGCAGCTTAGAAGCCAATACGCAGTATTTT. Translated: CASSLEANTQYF. The genes are TRBV13 and TRBJ2-3; D unclear. CDR1 is PRHDT, CDR2 FYEKMQ, per germline (reference sequence). Between the trimmed V and J ends, which lost 1 base and 7 bases, there was a span of 6 bases. The CDR3 is 12 amino acids. The full variable domain, in which reference TRBV13 and TRBJ2-3 provide the parts outside the CDR3, is AAGVIQSPRHLIKEKRETATLKCYPIPRHDTVYWYQQGPGQDPQFLISFYEKMQSDKGSIPDRFSAQQFSDYHSELNMSSLELGDSALYFCASSLEANTQYFGPGTRLTVL.

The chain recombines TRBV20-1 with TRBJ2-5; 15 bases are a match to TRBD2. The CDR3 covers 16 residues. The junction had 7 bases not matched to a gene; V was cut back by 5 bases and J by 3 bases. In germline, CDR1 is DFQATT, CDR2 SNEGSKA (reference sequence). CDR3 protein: CSAGGLAGGLKETQYF. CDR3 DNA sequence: TGCAGTGCTGGTGGACTAGCGGGGGGGCTCAAAGAGACCCAGTACTTC.

For the CDR3, the DNA is TGTGCCAGTAGTACGACCGGGACAGGGGGCTGGAATGAGCAGTTCTTC. Translating gives CASSTTGTGGWNEQFF. The chain carries TRBV19 and TRBJ2-1; 12 bases agree with TRBD1. The CDR3 totals 16 residues. From germline, CDR1 is LNHDA and CDR2 SQIVND (reference sequence). With V trimmed by 4 bases and J by 7 bases, 8 bases remained unmatched.

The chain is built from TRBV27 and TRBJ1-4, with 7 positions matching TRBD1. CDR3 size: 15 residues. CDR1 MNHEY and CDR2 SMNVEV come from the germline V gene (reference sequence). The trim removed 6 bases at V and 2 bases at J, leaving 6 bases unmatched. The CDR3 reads CASRTDRATNEKLFF. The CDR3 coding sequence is TGTGCCAGCAGGACTGACAGGGCCACTAATGAAAAACTGTTTTTT.

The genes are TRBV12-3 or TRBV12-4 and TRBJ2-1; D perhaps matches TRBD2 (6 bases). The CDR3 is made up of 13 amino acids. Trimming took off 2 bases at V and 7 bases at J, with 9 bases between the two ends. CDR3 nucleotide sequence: TGTGCCAGCAGTTTATATGGAGGGAATGAGCAGTTCTTC. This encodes CASSLYGGNEQFF.

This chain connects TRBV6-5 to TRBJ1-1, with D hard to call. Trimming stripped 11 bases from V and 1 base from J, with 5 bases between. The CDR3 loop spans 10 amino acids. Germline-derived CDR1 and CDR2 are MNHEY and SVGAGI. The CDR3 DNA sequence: TGTGCCTCCTGGAACACTGAAGCTTTCTTT. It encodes CASWNTEAFF.

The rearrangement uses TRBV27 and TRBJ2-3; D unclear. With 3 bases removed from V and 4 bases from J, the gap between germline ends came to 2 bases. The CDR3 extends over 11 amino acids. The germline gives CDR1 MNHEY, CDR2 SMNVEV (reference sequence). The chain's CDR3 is CASSFADTQYF. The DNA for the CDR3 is TGTGCCAGCAGTTTCGCAGATACGCAGTATTTT.

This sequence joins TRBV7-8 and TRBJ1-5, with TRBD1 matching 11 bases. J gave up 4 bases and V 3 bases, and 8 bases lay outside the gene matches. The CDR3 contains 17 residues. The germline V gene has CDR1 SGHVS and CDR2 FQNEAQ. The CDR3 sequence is CASSFGQGAGSNQPQHF. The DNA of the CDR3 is TGTGCCAGCAGCTTCGGACAGGGGGCAGGTTCAAATCAGCCCCAGCATTTT.

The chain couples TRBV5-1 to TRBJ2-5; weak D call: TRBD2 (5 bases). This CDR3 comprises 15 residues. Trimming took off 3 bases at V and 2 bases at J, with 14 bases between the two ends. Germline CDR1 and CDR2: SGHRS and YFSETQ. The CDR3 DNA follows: TGCGCCAGCAGCTCCCAGCCCGGGGTACAAGAGACCCAGTACTTC. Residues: CASSSQPGVQETQYF.

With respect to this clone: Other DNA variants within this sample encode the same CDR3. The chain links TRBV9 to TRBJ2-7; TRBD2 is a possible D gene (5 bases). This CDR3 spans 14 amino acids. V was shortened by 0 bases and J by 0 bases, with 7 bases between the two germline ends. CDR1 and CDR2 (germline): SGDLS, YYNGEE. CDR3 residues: CASSVASSSYEQYF. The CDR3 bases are TGTGCCAGCAGCGTAGCTAGCAGCTCCTACGAGCAGTACTTC.

This CDR3 is CASGLPGEETQYF. The CDR3 DNA reads as TGTGCTAGTGGTCTTCCGGGGGAAGAGACCCAGTACTTC. This chain links TRBV12-5 with TRBJ2-5, with D possibly being TRBD2 (6 bases). The CDR3 has 13 residues. V dropped 5 bases and J dropped 3 bases, with 10 bases sitting between them. In germline, CDR1 is LGHNT, CDR2 FRNRAP.

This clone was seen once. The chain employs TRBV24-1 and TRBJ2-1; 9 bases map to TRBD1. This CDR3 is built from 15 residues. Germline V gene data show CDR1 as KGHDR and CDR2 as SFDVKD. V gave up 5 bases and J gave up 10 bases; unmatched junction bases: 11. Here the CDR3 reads CATSATTTGGKEQFF. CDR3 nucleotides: TGTGCCACCAGTGCCACGACGACAGGGGGTAAGGAGCAGTTCTTC.

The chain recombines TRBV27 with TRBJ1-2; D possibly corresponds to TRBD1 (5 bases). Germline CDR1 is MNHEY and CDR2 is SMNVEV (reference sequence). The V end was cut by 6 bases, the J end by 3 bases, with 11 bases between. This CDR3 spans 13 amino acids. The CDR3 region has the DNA TGTGCCAGCAGACCGCAGGGATACTATGGCTACACCTTC. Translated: CASRPQGYYGYTF.

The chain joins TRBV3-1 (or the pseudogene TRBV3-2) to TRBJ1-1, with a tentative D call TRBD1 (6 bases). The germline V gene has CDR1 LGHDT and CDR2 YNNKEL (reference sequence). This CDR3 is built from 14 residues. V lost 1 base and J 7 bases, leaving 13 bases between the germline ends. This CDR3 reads CASSQVQGQGEAFF. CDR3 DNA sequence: TGTGCCAGCAGCCAAGTGCAGGGGCAGGGTGAAGCTTTCTTT.

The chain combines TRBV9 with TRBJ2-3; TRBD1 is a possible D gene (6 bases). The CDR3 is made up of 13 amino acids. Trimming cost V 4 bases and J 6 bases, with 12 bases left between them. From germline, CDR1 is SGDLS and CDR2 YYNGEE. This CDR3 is CASSLVQGDTQYF. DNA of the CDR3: TGTGCCAGCAGCCTAGTCCAGGGGGATACGCAGTATTTT.

CDR3 sequence: CASRAGTGGSPLHF. In DNA form, the CDR3 reads TGTGCCAGCAGGGCCGGGACAGGGGGCTCACCCCTCCACTTT. The chain employs TRBV7-2 and TRBJ1-6; TRBD1 matches at 12 bases. This CDR3 is built from 14 residues. In germline, CDR1 is SGHTA, CDR2 FQGNSA. The trim removed 6 bases at V and 10 bases at J, leaving 4 bases unmatched.

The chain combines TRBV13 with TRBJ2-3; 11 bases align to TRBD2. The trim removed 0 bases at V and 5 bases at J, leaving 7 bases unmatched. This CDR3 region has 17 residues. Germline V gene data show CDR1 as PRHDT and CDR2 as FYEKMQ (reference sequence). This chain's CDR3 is CASSLGTSGAPGDTQYF. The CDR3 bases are TGTGCCAGCAGCTTAGGGACTAGCGGGGCTCCAGGAGATACGCAGTATTTT.

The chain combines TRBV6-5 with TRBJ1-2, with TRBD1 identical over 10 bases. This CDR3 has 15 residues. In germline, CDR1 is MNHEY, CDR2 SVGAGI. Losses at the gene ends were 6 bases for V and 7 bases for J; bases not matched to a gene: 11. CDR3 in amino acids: CASRKGGTGVVGYTF. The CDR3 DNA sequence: TGTGCCAGCAGGAAGGGGGGGACAGGGGTCGTTGGCTACACCTTC.

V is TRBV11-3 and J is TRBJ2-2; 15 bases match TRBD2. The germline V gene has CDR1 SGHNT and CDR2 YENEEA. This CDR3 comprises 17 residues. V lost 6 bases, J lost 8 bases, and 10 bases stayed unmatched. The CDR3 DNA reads TGTGCCAGCAGTCGCGGACTAGCGGGGGGGTACCCAGGGGAGCTGTTTTTT. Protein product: CASSRGLAGGYPGELFF.

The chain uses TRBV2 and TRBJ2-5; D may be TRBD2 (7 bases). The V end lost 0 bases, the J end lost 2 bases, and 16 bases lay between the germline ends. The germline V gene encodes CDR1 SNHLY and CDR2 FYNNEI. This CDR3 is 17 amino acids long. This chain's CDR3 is CASSEARGGSVQETQYF. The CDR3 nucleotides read TGTGCCAGCAGTGAAGCCAGGGGCGGGAGCGTTCAAGAGACCCAGTACTTC.

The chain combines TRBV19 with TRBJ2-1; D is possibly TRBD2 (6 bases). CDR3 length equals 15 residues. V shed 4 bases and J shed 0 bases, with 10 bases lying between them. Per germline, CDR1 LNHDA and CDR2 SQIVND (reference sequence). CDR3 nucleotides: TGTGCCAGTAGTACGGGACTGCACTCCTACAATGAGCAGTTCTTC. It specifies CASSTGLHSYNEQFF.

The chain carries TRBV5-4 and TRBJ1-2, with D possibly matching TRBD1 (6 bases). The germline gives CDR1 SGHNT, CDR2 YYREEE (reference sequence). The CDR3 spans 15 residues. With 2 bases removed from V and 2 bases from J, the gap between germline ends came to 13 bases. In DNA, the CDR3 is TGTGCCAGCAGCTTTAATGCGGACAGAAACTATGGCTACACCTTC. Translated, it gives CASSFNADRNYGYTF.